The T cell receptor beta chain under discussion was sequenced for a study of shared clonotypes between healthy human individuals. In the study overall: Each donor had three CD4 naive, three CD4 memory, two CD8 naive and one CD8 memory plate. Study-wide points: Clonotype sharing across a few donors was observed for about 5.2% of naive CD4 clonotypes.

This clone occurred once. The target antigen is unknown. V shed 4 bases and J shed 0 bases, with 11 bases lying between them. Germline V gene data show CDR1 as SGHRS and CDR2 as YFSETQ. This CDR3 spans 14 amino acids. The assay used deep level. Libraries were prepared by immunoSEQ multiplex PCR; TCRdb keeps only in-frame clonotypes and omits some of them. This table has a few million clones, approximately 92% appearing once. This TCR came from a man younger than 30 in good health. The V call is TRBV5-1, the J call TRBJ2-7, with D perhaps TRBD1 (5 bases). Input material: naive CD4+ T cells sorted from blood. Specified subset: CD45RA+ positively selected. DNA for the CDR3: TGCGCCAGCAGCCAACCGGACAACTCCTACGAGCAGTACTTC. This gives the protein CASSQPDNSYEQYF.